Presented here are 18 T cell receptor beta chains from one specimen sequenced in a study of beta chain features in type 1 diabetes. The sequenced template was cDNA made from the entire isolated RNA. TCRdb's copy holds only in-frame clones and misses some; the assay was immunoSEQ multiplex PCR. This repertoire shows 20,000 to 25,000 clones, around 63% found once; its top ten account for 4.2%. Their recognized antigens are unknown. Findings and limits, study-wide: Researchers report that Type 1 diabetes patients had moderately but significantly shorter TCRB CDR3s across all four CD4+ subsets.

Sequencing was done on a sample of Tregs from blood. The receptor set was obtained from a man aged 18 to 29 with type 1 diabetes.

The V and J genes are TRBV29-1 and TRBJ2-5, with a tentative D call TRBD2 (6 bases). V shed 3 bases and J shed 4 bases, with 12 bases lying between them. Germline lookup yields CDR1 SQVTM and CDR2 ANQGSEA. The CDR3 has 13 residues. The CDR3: CSVEAGRGETQYF. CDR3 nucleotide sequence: TGCAGCGTTGAGGCAGGGCGGGGAGAGACCCAGTACTTC.

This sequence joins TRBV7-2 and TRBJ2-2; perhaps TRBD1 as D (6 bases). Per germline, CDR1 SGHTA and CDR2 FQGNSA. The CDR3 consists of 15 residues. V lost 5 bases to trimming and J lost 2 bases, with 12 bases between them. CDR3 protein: CASSNQGPNTGELFF. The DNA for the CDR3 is TGTGCCAGCAGCAATCAGGGGCCCAACACCGGGGAGCTGTTTTTT.

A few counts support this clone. The CDR3 sequence: CASSPGGWTEAFF. The CDR3, as DNA: TGCGCCAGCAGCCCAGGGGGATGGACTGAAGCTTTCTTT. The chain recombines TRBV10-1 with TRBJ1-1; 7 bases align to TRBD1. The CDR3 runs to 13 residues. Losses at the gene ends were 6 bases for V and 5 bases for J; bases not matched to a gene: 6. CDR1 is WNHNN and CDR2 is SYGVQD in the germline V gene (reference sequence).

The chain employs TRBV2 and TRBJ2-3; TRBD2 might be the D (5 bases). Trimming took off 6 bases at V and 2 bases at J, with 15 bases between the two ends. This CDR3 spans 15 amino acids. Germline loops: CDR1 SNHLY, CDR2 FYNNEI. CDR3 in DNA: TGTGCCAGCAGAGTTGACTATCCATTCACAGATACGCAGTATTTT. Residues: CASRVDYPFTDTQYF.

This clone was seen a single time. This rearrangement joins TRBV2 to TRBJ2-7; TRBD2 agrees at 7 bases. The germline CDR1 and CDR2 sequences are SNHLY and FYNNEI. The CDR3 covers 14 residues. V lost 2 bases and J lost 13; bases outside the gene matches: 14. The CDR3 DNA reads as TGTGCCAGCAGTGAATATATCAGGCGGGCGGGAGAATACTTC. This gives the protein CASSEYIRRAGEYF.

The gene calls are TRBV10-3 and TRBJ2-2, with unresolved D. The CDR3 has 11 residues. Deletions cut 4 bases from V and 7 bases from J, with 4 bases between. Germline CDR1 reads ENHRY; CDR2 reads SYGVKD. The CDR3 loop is CAISGDGELFF. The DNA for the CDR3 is TGTGCCATCAGTGGAGACGGGGAGCTGTTTTTT.

DNA of the CDR3: TGCGCCAGCAGCTTACAGGTTTTGAACACTGAAGCTTTCTTT. The encoded protein is CASSLQVLNTEAFF. The rearrangement uses TRBV5-1 and TRBJ1-1; D perhaps matches TRBD1 (5 bases). The V gene's germline CDR1 is SGHRS and CDR2 YFSETQ. Trimming removed 2 bases from V and 0 bases from J, with 8 bases in between. This CDR3 is 14 amino acids long.

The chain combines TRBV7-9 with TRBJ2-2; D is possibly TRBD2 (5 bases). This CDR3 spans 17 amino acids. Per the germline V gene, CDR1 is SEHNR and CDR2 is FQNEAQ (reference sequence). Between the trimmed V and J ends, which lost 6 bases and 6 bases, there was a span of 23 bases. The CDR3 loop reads CASRNVQREARPGELFF. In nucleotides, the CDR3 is TGTGCCAGCAGAAACGTCCAACGGGAAGCGAGACCCGGGGAGCTGTTTTTT. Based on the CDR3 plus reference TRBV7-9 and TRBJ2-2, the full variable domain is DTGVSQNPRHKITKRGQNVTFRCDPISEHNRLYWYRQTLGQGPEFLTYFQNEAQLEKSRLLSDRFSAERPKGSFSTLEIQRTEQGDSAMYLCASRNVQREARPGELFFGEGSRLTVL.

Here the CDR3 DNA reads TGTGCCAGCAGCTTGGCGGGAGGGGGAAGGATCAATCAGCCCCAGCATTTT. Its protein product is CASSLAGGGRINQPQHF. V gene TRBV5-8 combines with J gene TRBJ1-5; a weak D match, TRBD1 (6 bases). CDR1 and CDR2 from the germline V gene are SGHTS and YDEGEE. There are 17 residues in the CDR3. V was cut by 0 bases and J by 3 bases, with 16 bases left in between.

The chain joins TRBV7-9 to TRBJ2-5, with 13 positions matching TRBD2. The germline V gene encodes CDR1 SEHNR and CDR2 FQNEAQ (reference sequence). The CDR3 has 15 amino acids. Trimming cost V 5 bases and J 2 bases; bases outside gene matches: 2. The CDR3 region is CASSLLAGGQETQYF. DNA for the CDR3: TGTGCCAGCAGCCTACTAGCGGGGGGGCAAGAGACCCAGTACTTC.

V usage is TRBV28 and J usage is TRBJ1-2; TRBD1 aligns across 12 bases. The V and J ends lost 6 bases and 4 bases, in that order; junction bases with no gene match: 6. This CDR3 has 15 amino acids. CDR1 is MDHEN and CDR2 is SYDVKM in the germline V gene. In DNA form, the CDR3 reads TGTGCCAGCAGCCTCGGGACAGGGGGCGGCTATGGCTACACCTTC. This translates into CASSLGTGGGYGYTF.

The CDR3 loop is CASSLRAISWTGPPEAFF. The CDR3 DNA sequence: TGTGCCAGCAGCTTAAGGGCAATTAGTTGGACAGGCCCTCCTGAAGCTTTCTTT. The rearrangement links TRBV7-9 to TRBJ1-1, with 7 positions matching TRBD1. This CDR3 spans 18 amino acids. V lost 2 bases, J lost 6 bases, and 18 bases stayed unmatched. Germline values: CDR1 SEHNR, CDR2 FQNEAQ (reference sequence).

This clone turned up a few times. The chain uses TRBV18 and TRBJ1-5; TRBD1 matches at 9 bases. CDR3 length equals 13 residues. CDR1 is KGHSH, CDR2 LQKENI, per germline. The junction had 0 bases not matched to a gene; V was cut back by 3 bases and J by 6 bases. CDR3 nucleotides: TGTGCCAGCTCACCGGGACAGGGTCAGCCCCAGCATTTT. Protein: CASSPGQGQPQHF.

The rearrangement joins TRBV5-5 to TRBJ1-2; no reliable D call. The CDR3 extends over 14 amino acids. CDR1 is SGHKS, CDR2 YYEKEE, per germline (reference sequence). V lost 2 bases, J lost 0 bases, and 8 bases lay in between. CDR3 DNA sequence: TGTGCCAGCAGCTTCAGCGCACCTAACTATGGCTACACCTTC. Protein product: CASSFSAPNYGYTF.

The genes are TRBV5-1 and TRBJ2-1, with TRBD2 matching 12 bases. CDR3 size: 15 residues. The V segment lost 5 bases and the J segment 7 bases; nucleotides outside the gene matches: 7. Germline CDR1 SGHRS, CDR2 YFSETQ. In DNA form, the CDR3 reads TGCGCCAGCAGTTCACTAGCGGGGGGTATGAATGAGCAGTTCTTC. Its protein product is CASSSLAGGMNEQFF.

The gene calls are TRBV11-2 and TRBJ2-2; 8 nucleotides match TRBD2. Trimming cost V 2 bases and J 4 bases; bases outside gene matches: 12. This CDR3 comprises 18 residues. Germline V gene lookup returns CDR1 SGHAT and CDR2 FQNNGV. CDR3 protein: CASSLNPLAGGGTGELFF. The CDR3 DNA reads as TGTGCCAGCAGCTTAAACCCTCTTGCGGGAGGCGGCACCGGGGAGCTGTTTTTT.

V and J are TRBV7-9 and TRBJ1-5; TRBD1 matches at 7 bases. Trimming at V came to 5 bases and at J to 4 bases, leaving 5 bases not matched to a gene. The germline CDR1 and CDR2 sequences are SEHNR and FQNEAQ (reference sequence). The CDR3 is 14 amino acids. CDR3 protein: CASSGDRRNQPQHF. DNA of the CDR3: TGTGCCAGCAGCGGGGACAGACGAAATCAGCCCCAGCATTTT.

CDR3 nucleotide sequence: TGTGCCAGCAGCAAAAGGGCAGGGGATTCGGAGACCCAGTACTTC. It yields the protein CASSKRAGDSETQYF. This chain uses TRBV21-1 with TRBJ2-5; the tabulated D call, TRBD1, remains unverified against the DNA. TRBV21-1 corresponds to a pseudogene. The CDR3 is 15 amino acids.